This TCR beta chain was recorded in a study of T cells in tuberculosis (dated 2018 in TCRdb). Concerning the study at large: The study combined CD1B tetramers and high-throughput TCR immunosequencing to characterize T cells specific for the mycobacterial lipid antigen glucose monomycolate (GMM). A South African clinical cohort compared IGRA-negative adolescents, IGRA-positive adolescents with latent tuberculosis and adults with active tuberculosis, ten per group. Active tuberculosis patient PBMC were archived before or within 7 days of starting standard anti-tuberculosis treatment. The full study reports these points: Using GEM motif frequencies, a classifier achieved approximately 72% accuracy, whereas a classifier built on the diverse GMM-specific repertoire got to approximately 88% accuracy (AUROC around 0.89). Active tuberculosis TCR-alpha repertoires showed smaller mean NN-distances to GMM-specific TCRs than IGRA-negative controls, suggesting clonal expansion of these TCRs. Which clinical samples got chosen depended on the availability of cryopreserved specimens, and the active tuberculosis cases were adults, whereas the controls were adolescents. The smaller NN-distances in active tuberculosis patients were driven in part by shorter CDR3-alpha lengths, while the difference seen for TCR-beta was not statistically significant.

The sample's time point, from its label and the paper: new active TB diagnosis, blood taken before or within 7 days of starting treatment. Active tuberculosis patients were HIV-seronegative South African adults aged 18 years or older with a new diagnosis. Confirmation of active tuberculosis came from positive sputum smear microscopy and/or a positive M. tuberculosis culture. Immunosequencing was performed on unsorted cryopreserved PBMC, with 75,000 to 100,000 T cells per clinical donor covered on average. Of note for this clone: What antigen it recognizes has not been identified. The input lacks base qualities; no much larger clone sits a single base away.

TCR libraries were generated with the immunoSEQ multiplex PCR assay, using TCR-beta and/or TCR-alpha/delta assays for each sample. The amplified TCR libraries were sequenced using the Illumina high-throughput platform. The paper's processing steps were these. Clustering and dimensionality reduction relied on pairwise TCRdist distances among GMM-specific receptors from T cells that were either sorted ex vivo or expanded in vitro. The score assigned to each clinical repertoire was mean NN-distance, meaning the average TCRdist to the nearest 10% of tetramer-positive reference sequences. GEM TCR motif frequency was computed as the fraction of unique TCRs matching known GEM sequences by V/J usage and CDR3 length. Active tuberculosis was classified by linear discriminant analysis with leave-one-out cross-validation, implemented in scikit-learn. In its TCRdb copy, this immuneACCESS table keeps in-frame sequences only and misses some clones. Where compared with another copy, unresolved V genes explain less than half of these, and the others have no known cause. For V, J and clone size, that table is used; D and trimming come from the DNA. The sample table lists tens of thousands of clones, roughly 95% of them with a count of one. In total, the top ten clones hold 3.5% to 5% of the sample.

The CDR3, from cysteine to phenylalanine, totals 15 residues. Left in the record is the CDR3 DNA by itself, 45 bases read in frame from the first base. CDR1 PRHDT and CDR2 FYEKMQ were looked up in the germline V gene (reference sequence). Trimming takes 5 bases off V and 5 bases off J; junction bases not matched to a gene: 5. The TCR was taken from an adult with tuberculosis. The chain is assembled from TRBV13 and TRBJ2-7; 14 middle bases align to TRBD2. Sequenced here: PBMCs, sampled at tuberculosis diagnosis. The CDR3 reads CASSPTSGGAHEQYF. The sequenced DNA: TGTGCCAGCAGCCCGACTAGCGGGGGGGCCCACGAGCAGTACTTC.